This TCR beta chain was observed in a study of early T cells in non-severe SARS-CoV-2 infection. Overall study context: Sequenced material consisted of bulk RNA (from unsorted whole blood), and chains were unpaired.

Unique molecular identifiers tagged individual cDNA molecules. TCRdb reprocessed the 5' RACE reads via MiXCR and lists one record per CDR3 protein. The repertoire holds roughly 35,000 distinct CDR3 sequences, with about 5.3% as singletons. This clonotype has ten or more counts. Its antigen remains unidentified. Study observations and caveats: Private and CD4 specificities were missed by VDJdb matching, which favored anti-spike CD8 responses.

Germline lookup yields CDR1 DFQATT and CDR2 SNEGSKA (reference sequence). Trimming stripped 6 bases from V and 0 bases from J, with 12 bases between. The CDR3 length is 14 residues. The specimen was whole blood. The rearrangement links TRBV20-1 to TRBJ1-5, with a tentative D call TRBD1 (5 bases). The sequence derives from an adult who was a healthcare worker with PCR-confirmed SARS-CoV-2 infection or an uninfected control (not recorded which). CDR3 residues: CSATKTDSNQPQHF. The CDR3 DNA reads as TGCAGTGCCACCAAGACAGATAGCAATCAGCCCCAGCATTTT.